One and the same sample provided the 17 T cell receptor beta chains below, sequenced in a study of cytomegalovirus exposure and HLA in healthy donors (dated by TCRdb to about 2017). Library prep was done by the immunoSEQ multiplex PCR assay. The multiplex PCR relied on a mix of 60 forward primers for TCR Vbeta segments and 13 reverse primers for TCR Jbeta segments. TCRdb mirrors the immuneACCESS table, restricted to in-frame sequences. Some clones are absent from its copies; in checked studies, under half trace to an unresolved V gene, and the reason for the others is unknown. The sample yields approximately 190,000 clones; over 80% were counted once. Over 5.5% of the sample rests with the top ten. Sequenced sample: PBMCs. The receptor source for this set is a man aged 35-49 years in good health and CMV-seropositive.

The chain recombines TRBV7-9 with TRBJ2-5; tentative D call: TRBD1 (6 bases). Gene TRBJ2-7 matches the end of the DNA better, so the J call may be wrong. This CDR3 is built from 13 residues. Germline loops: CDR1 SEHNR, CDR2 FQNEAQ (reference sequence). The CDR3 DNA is TGTGCCAGCAGCTTAGGGGTCAGGGGCGAGCAGTACTTC. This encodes CASSLGVRGEQYF.

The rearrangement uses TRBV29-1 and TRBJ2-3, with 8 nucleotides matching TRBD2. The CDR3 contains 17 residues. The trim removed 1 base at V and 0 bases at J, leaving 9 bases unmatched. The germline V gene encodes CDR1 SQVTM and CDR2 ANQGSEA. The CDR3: CSVEVFLAGPSTDTQYF. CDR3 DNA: TGCAGCGTTGAAGTTTTCCTAGCGGGCCCTAGCACAGATACGCAGTATTTT.

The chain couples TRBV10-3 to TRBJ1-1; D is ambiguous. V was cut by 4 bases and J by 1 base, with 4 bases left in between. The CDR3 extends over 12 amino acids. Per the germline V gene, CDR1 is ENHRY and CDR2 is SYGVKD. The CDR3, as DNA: TGTGCCATCAGTGTAGCGAACACTGAAGCTTTCTTT. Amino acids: CAISVANTEAFF.

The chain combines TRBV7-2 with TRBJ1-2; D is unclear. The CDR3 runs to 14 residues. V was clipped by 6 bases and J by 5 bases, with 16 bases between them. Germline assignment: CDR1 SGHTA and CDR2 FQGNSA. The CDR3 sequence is CASSFKRSGYGYTF. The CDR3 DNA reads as TGTGCCAGCAGTTTTAAGCGGTCGGGGTATGGCTACACCTTC.

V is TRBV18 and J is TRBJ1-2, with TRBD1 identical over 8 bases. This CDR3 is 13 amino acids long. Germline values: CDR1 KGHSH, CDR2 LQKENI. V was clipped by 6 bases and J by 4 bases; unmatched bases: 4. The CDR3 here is CASSLQGAYGYTF. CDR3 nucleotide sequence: TGTGCCAGCTCGCTTCAGGGGGCCTATGGCTACACCTTC.

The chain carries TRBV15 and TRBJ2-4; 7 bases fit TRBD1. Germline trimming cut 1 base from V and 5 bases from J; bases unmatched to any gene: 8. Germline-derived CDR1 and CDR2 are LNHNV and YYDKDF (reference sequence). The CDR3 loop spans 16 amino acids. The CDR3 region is CATSRGGKGGQNIQYF. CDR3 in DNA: TGTGCCACCAGCAGAGGAGGGAAAGGGGGCCAAAACATTCAGTACTTC.

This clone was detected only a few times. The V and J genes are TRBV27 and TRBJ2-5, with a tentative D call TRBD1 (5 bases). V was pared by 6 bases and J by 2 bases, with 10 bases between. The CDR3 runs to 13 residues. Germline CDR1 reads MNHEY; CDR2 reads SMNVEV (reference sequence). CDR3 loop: CASSSNRQETQYF. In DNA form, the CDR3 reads TGTGCCAGCAGCAGTAACAGGCAAGAGACCCAGTACTTC.

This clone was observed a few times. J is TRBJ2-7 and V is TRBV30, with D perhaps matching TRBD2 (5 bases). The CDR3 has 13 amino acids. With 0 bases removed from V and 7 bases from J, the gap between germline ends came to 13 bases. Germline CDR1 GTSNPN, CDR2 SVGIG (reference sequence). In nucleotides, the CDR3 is TGTGCCTGGAGTGTACGAGGACTGGGAGAGCAGTACTTC. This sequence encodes CAWSVRGLGEQYF.

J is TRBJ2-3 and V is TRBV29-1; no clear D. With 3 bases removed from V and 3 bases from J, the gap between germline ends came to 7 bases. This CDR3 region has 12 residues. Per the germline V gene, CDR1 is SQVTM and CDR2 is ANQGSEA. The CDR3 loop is CSVDPGTDTQYF. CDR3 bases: TGCAGCGTTGATCCGGGTACAGATACGCAGTATTTT.

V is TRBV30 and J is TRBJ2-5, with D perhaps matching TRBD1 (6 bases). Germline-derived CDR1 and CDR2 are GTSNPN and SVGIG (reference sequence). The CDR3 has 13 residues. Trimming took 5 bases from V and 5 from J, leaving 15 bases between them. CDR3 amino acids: CAWSQGSWETQYF. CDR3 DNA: TGTGCCTGGTCCCAGGGGTCTTGGGAGACCCAGTACTTC.

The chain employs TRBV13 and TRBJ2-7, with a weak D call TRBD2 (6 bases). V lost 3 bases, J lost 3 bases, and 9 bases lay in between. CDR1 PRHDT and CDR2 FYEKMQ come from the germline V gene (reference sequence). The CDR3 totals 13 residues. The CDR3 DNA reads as TGTGCCAGCAGCTTCGGGACTTTCTACGAGCAGTACTTC. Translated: CASSFGTFYEQYF.

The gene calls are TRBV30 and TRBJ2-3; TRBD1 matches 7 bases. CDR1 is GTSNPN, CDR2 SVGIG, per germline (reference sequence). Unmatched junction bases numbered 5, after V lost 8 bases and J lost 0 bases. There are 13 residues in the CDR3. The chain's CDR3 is CARWGQSTDTQYF. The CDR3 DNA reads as TGTGCCCGCTGGGGACAGAGCACAGATACGCAGTATTTT.

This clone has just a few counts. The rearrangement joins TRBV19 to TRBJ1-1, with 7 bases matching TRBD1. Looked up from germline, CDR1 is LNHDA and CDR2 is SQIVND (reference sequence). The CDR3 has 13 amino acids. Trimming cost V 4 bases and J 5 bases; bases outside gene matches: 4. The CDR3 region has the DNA TGTGCCAGTAGTAGGGACAGAAGTACTGAAGCTTTCTTT. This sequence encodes CASSRDRSTEAFF. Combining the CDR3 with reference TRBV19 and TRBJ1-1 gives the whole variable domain DGGITQSPKYLFRKEGQNVTLSCEQNLNHDAMYWYRQDPGQGLRLIYYSQIVNDFQKGDIAEGYSVSREKKESFPLTVTSAQKNPTAFYLCASSRDRSTEAFFGQGTRLTVV.

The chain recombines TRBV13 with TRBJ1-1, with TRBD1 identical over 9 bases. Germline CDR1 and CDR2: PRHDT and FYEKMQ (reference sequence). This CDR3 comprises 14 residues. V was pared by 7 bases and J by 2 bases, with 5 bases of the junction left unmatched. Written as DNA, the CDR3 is TGTGCCAGCATTGAGGGACAGGGTAACACTGAAGCTTTCTTT. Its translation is CASIEGQGNTEAFF.

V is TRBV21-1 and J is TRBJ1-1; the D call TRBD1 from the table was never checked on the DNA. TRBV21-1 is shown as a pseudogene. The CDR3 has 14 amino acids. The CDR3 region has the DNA TGTGCCAGCAGCAGAACTATCAGGGGTACTGAAGCTTTCTTT. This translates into CASSRTIRGTEAFF.

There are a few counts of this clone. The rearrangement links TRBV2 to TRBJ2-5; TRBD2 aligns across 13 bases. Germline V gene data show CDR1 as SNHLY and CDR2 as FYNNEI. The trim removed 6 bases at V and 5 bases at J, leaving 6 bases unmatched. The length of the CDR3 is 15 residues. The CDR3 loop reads CASSLTSGGLETQYF. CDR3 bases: TGTGCCAGCAGCCTGACTAGCGGGGGGTTGGAGACCCAGTACTTC.

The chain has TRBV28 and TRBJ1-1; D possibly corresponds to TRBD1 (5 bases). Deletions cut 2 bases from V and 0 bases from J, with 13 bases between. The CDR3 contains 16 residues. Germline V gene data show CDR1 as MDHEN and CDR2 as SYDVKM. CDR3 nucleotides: TGTGCCAGCAGTTTAACGGGGGAAAGGATGAACACTGAAGCTTTCTTT. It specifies CASSLTGERMNTEAFF.